This TCR beta chain was profiled in a study of blood T cells in healthy people across ages. Per-sample yields of isolated PBMCs were at least 6 million. J gave up 4 bases and V 4 bases, and 11 bases lay outside the gene matches. Germline V gene sequence: CDR1 SGHRS, CDR2 YFSETQ. The CDR3 loop spans 17 amino acids. Regarding this clonotype: Its target is not known.

Study findings and constraints: The study regarded diversity estimates from one million T cells as underestimates. Diversity was higher, and naive CD4+ cells more numerous, in long-lived donors than in aged donors.

Sample-barcoded 5' priming and a J-beta primer mix drove a second PCR of about 6 to 12 cycles. Every cDNA molecule carried a tag from a template-switch adaptor bearing 12 random nucleotides. TCRdb fed the 5' RACE reads into MiXCR, producing one record per CDR3 protein. Among about 670,000 distinct CDR3 sequences, approximately 52% were seen once, and the ten largest hold approximately 13%. The material sequenced was blood. The gene calls are TRBV5-1 and TRBJ2-3; 11 bases line up with TRBD2. The sequence came from an elderly woman in good health. CDR3 residues: CASSPGPSGRIADTQYF. The CDR3 DNA is TGCGCCAGCAGCCCCGGTCCTAGCGGGAGGATTGCAGATACGCAGTATTTT.